This T cell receptor (beta chain) was sequenced in a study of immune evolution from preneoplasia to lung adenocarcinoma. Here immunoSEQ multiplex PCR was the method, and the copy in TCRdb shows in-frame clones only, minus some. The data hold about 16,000 clones, with 75% to 90% observed a single time. Premalignant or tumor cells were enriched by macro-dissection after pathologic assessment. There are 13 residues in the CDR3. Germline CDR1 is SNHLY and CDR2 is FYNNEI. V lost 8 bases to trimming and J lost 7 bases, with 17 bases between them. V and J are TRBV2 and TRBJ2-5; D gene uncertain. Source material: FFPE invasive lung adenocarcinoma tissue. The clonotype was recovered from a person in their 70s with invasive lung adenocarcinoma. CDR3: CASLSLGSATQYF. CDR3 sequence (DNA): TGTGCCAGCCTATCGTTGGGGTCAGCGACCCAGTACTTC.